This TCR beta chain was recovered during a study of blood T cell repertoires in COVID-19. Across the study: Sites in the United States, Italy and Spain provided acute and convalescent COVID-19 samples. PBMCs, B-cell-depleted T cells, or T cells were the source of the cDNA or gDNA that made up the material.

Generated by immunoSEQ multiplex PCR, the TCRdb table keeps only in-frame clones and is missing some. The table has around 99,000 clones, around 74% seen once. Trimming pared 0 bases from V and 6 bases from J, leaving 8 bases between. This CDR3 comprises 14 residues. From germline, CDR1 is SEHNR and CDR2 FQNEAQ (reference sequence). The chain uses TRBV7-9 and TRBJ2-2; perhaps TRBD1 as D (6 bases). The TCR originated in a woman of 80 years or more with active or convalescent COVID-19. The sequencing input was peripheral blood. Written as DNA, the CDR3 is TGTGCCAGCAGCTTAGCATCAGGGGCCGGGGAGCTGTTTTTT. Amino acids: CASSLASGAGELFF.